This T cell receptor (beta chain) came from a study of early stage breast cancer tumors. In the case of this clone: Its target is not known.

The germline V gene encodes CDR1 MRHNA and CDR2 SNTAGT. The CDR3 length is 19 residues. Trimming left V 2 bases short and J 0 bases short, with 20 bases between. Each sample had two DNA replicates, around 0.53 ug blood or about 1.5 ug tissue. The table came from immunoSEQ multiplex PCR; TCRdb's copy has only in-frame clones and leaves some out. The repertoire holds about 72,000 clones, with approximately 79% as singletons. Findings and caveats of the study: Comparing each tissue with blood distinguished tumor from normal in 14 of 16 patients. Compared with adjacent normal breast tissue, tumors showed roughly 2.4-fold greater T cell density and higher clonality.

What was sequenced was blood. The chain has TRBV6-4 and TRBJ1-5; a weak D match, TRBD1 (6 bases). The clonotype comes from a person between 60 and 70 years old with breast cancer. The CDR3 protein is CASSDTPGHRIYSNQPQHF. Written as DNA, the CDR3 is TGTGCCAGCAGTGACACTCCGGGACACAGAATTTATAGCAATCAGCCCCAGCATTTT.